This entry lists 18 T cell receptor beta chains sequenced from one sample in a study of blood T cell repertoires in COVID-19 (TCRdb year 2020). Library prep was done by the immunoSEQ multiplex PCR assay. TCRdb re-hosts the immuneACCESS table, in-frame sequences only. Its copies lack some clones; in the studies checked, an unresolved V gene accounts for under half of them, and the cause for the rest is not known. This sample holds about 23,000 clones; approximately 86% were observed only once. In total, the top ten clones hold 18% of the sample. Source material: peripheral blood. The receptors were sampled from a human donor with acute or convalescent COVID-19. The donor label of this sample is uncertain.

Only one count was recorded for this clone. This chain connects TRBV4-2 to TRBJ2-5, with a possible D match to TRBD1 (5 bases). The V and J ends lost 2 bases and 5 bases respectively, with 12 bases between them. The germline gives CDR1 LGHNA, CDR2 YNFKEQ. The CDR3 is 14 residues long. The CDR3: CASSQQTAGETQYF. The DNA of the CDR3 is TGTGCCAGCAGCCAACAGACAGCAGGGGAGACCCAGTACTTC.

This chain connects TRBV19 to TRBJ1-1; 10 positions agree with TRBD1. The J segment lost 5 bases and the V segment lost 5 bases, leaving 8 bases of the junction unmatched. This CDR3 is 15 amino acids long. Germline V gene data show CDR1 as LNHDA and CDR2 as SQIVND (reference sequence). As DNA, the CDR3 is TGTGCCAGTAGTCGTAGGACAGGGGGACGAACTGAAGCTTTCTTT. Translated, it gives CASSRRTGGRTEAFF.

The J gene is TRBJ2-3, the V gene TRBV5-1; the match to TRBD1 covers 10 bases. CDR1 SGHRS and CDR2 YFSETQ come from the germline V gene. V lost 4 bases and J lost 6; bases outside the gene matches: 11. This CDR3 has 16 residues. The CDR3 DNA reads TGCGCCAGCAGCGCCTCCGGGACAGGGGTCCGCGATACGCAGTATTTT. Amino acid sequence: CASSASGTGVRDTQYF.

This clone was found a few times. This same CDR3 is encoded by further DNA sequences in the sample. The rearrangement uses TRBV25-1 and TRBJ2-3, with D possibly matching TRBD2 (5 bases). The V end lost 4 bases, the J end lost 0 bases, and 14 bases lay between the germline ends. Germline values: CDR1 MGHDK, CDR2 SYGVNS. The CDR3 length is 16 residues. Here the CDR3 reads CASSAGLALSTDTQYF. CDR3 coding DNA: TGTGCCAGCAGTGCTGGGCTAGCCCTAAGCACAGATACGCAGTATTTT.

The CDR3 coding sequence is TGTGCCAGCAGTTACTCGCTTGCAGGGGCGAACGGGGAGCTGTTTTTT. Its protein is CASSYSLAGANGELFF. The gene calls are TRBV6-5 and TRBJ2-2, with D possibly matching TRBD1 (6 bases). Trimming stripped 0 bases from V and 7 bases from J, with 15 bases between. Per the germline V gene, CDR1 is MNHEY and CDR2 is SVGAGI. The CDR3 spans 16 residues.

J is TRBJ1-1 and V is TRBV5-5, with D perhaps TRBD1 (6 bases). The CDR3 is made up of 17 amino acids. The V and J ends lost 3 bases and 1 base respectively, with 19 bases between them. Germline V gene lookup returns CDR1 SGHKS and CDR2 YYEKEE (reference sequence). The CDR3 is CASSSLGAGGGNTEAFF. The CDR3 DNA is TGTGCCAGCAGCTCCTTGGGGGCGGGCGGAGGGAACACTGAAGCTTTCTTT. Full variable domain (rest looked up from reference TRBV5-5 and TRBJ1-1): DAGVTQSPTHLIKTRGQQVTLRCSPISGHKSVSWYQQVLGQGPQFIFQYYEKEERGRGNFPDRFSARQFPNYSSELNVNALLLGDSALYLCASSSLGAGGGNTEAFFGQGTRLTVV.

The chain is built from TRBV18 and TRBJ1-2; D is ambiguous. This CDR3 comprises 14 residues. The V gene's germline CDR1 is KGHSH and CDR2 LQKENI. Trimming stripped 0 bases from V and 5 bases from J, with 10 bases between. CDR3 sequence reads: CASSPPVSGYGYTF. The CDR3 DNA reads TGTGCCAGCTCACCACCGGTTAGCGGGTATGGCTACACCTTC.

The chain couples TRBV7-9 to TRBJ1-3, with D possibly being TRBD1 (5 bases). Looked up from germline, CDR1 is SEHNR and CDR2 is FQNEAQ (reference sequence). The CDR3 is 15 residues long. V lost 5 bases and J lost 2, with 13 bases in between. The CDR3 DNA sequence: TGTGCCAGCAGCCCGCCGTGGGGGGCTGGAAACACCATATATTTT. Its translation: CASSPPWGAGNTIYF.

The J gene is TRBJ2-7, the V gene TRBV10-3; a possible D gene is TRBD2 (5 bases). V lost 3 bases and J lost 0, with 9 bases in between. Germline CDR1 reads ENHRY; CDR2 reads SYGVKD. This CDR3 region has 14 residues. The CDR3 protein is CAISDLGSSYEQYF. The CDR3 nucleotides read TGTGCCATCAGTGATTTGGGGAGCTCCTACGAGCAGTACTTC.

The rearrangement links TRBV29-1 to TRBJ1-1; 7 bases match TRBD1. Looked up from germline, CDR1 is SQVTM and CDR2 is ANQGSEA. V dropped 7 bases and J dropped 3; count of bases not matched to a gene: 5. CDR3 length: 12 residues. The CDR3 loop is CSGSDRDTEAFF. CDR3 in DNA: TGCAGCGGAAGCGACAGGGACACTGAAGCTTTCTTT.

About this clone itself: The junction does not match germline at one end; this may be a read error. The gene calls are TRBV11-3 and TRBJ2-1; 10 nucleotides agree with TRBD2. The CDR3 loop spans 13 amino acids. Germline loops: CDR1 SGHNT, CDR2 YENEEA. Here the CDR3 reads CANSGGGYNEQFF. CDR3 sequence (DNA): TGTGCCAACAGCGGGGGGGGTTACAATGAGCAGTTCTTC.

The chain links TRBV6-5 to TRBJ2-3, with 9 bases aligning to TRBD2. This CDR3 spans 15 amino acids. V was pared by 4 bases and J by 4 bases, with 6 bases of the junction left unmatched. In germline, CDR1 is MNHEY, CDR2 SVGAGI. The CDR3 here is CASSFRAGGADTQYF. The DNA of the CDR3 is TGTGCCAGCAGTTTTCGAGCGGGGGGCGCAGATACGCAGTATTTT.

The sample holds a few counts of this clone. The chain joins TRBV11-2 to TRBJ2-7; the match to TRBD1 covers 10 bases. Germline V CDR1 and CDR2: SGHAT, FQNNGV. V gave up 5 bases and J gave up 4 bases; unmatched junction bases: 8. The CDR3 is 15 amino acids. This CDR3 is CASSPGQGIGYEQYF. CDR3 DNA sequence: TGTGCCAGCAGCCCGGGACAGGGGATCGGGTACGAGCAGTACTTC.

V and J are TRBV2 and TRBJ2-7, with TRBD1 identical over 10 bases. Germline V gene lookup returns CDR1 SNHLY and CDR2 FYNNEI. The junction had 12 bases not matched to a gene; V was cut back by 7 bases and J by 6 bases. The CDR3 contains 15 residues. CDR3 nucleotides: TGTGCCAGCACCAAGAGGGGGACAGGGGATTTCGAGCAGTACTTC. It encodes CASTKRGTGDFEQYF.

The gene calls are TRBV2 and TRBJ1-5; TRBD1 matches 10 bases. The V segment lost 3 bases and the J segment 3 bases; nucleotides outside the gene matches: 8. Germline loops: CDR1 SNHLY, CDR2 FYNNEI. The CDR3 is 17 residues long. CDR3 sequence: CASSDSPGTGVNQPQHF. The CDR3 bases are TGTGCCAGCAGTGATAGCCCCGGGACAGGGGTCAATCAGCCCCAGCATTTT. Supplemented by reference TRBV2 and TRBJ1-5, the full variable domain reads EPEVTQTPSHQVTQMGQEVILRCVPISNHLYFYWYRQILGQKVEFLVSFYNNEISEKSEIFDDQFSVERPDGSNFTLKIRSTKLEDSAMYFCASSDSPGTGVNQPQHFGDGTRLSIL.

The V and J genes are TRBV7-2 and TRBJ2-7; 7 nucleotides align to TRBD2. Germline loops: CDR1 SGHTA, CDR2 FQGNSA. V was pared by 4 bases and J by 4 bases, with 10 bases of the junction left unmatched. This CDR3 comprises 15 residues. The CDR3 is CASSSRAGASYEQYF. CDR3 nucleotides: TGTGCCAGCAGCTCCCGCGCGGGAGCAAGTTACGAGCAGTACTTC.

The chain carries TRBV6-5 and TRBJ2-3, with TRBD2 as a possible D gene (7 bases). The CDR3 is made up of 15 amino acids. CDR1 MNHEY and CDR2 SVGAGI come from the germline V gene. Trimming stripped 7 bases from V and 0 bases from J, with 14 bases between. CDR3 protein: CASIRGATSTDTQYF. As DNA, the CDR3 is TGTGCCAGCATTCGGGGGGCAACCAGCACAGATACGCAGTATTTT.

CDR3 loop: CASSLDGGGGYTF. DNA of the CDR3: TGCGCCAGCAGCTTGGATGGCGGGGGTGGCTACACCTTC. This chain joins TRBV5-1 and TRBJ1-2; D is perhaps TRBD1 (5 bases). Germline assignment: CDR1 SGHRS and CDR2 YFSETQ. This CDR3 has 13 amino acids. V dropped 0 bases and J dropped 7 bases, with 10 bases sitting between them.